A selection of T cell receptor beta chains follows, all from one sample in a study of T-cell reconstitution after alpha-beta-depleted transplantation in children. TCRdb redid the calling of the PCR reads with MiXCR, one entry per CDR3 protein. Counted here are 140,000 to 150,000 distinct CDR3 sequences, 8.8% occurring once; the ten biggest clones make up around 18%. The sample was PBMCs, mostly from graft donor cells, taken 180 days after TCRalphabeta/CD19-depleted stem cell transplant. The receptors shown here come from a female patient between 2 and 15 years old who had a stem cell transplant for congenital amegakaryocytic thrombocytopenia, so the T cells may come from the graft donor. The CDR3 runs from the conserved cysteine through the conserved F or W.

CDR3 protein,V gene,J gene
CSPKGGVEQYF,TRBV20-1,TRBJ2-7
CSVDKLRGYNEQFF,TRBV29-1,TRBJ2-1
CAWSVRQGGQETQYF,TRBV30,TRBJ2-5
CSARDLASSTDTQYF,TRBV20-1,TRBJ2-3
CATSGLTNFGADTQYF,TRBV24-1,TRBJ2-3
CASRRHGLADYNEQFF,TRBV28,TRBJ2-1
CSASGGGQFF,TRBV20-1,TRBJ2-1
CASSQDLMDEQYF,TRBV4-2,TRBJ2-7
CASSLDPDLSSYEQYF,TRBV5-1,TRBJ2-7
CAIKKRNTGELFF,TRBV27,TRBJ2-2
CASRTGQESSGANVLTF,TRBV7-9,TRBJ2-6
CASSQESGSTYEQYF,TRBV4-2,TRBJ2-7
CAWSVGGGNEKLFF,TRBV30,TRBJ1-4
CASSYSIWGAFGELFF,TRBV6-5,TRBJ2-2
CASSPQNEQFF,TRBV12-3/TRBV12-4,TRBJ2-1
CASSFSGSGQETQYF,TRBV12-3/TRBV12-4,TRBJ2-5
CASSLATGAPVNQPQHF,TRBV5-8,TRBJ1-5
CASSKTRGGQGAQPQHF,TRBV19,TRBJ1-5
CAMSPGTASYEQYF,TRBV4-2,TRBJ2-7
CAISPGRSPYGYTF,TRBV4-2,TRBJ1-2
CASSPPLTINEQFF,TRBV18,TRBJ2-1
CSARGMDRGYGYTF,TRBV20-1,TRBJ1-2
CSAMLPGGRNQPQHF,TRBV20-1,TRBJ1-5
CAISESSAPYEQYF,TRBV10-3,TRBJ2-7
CSARDGRDQNYEQYF,TRBV20-1,TRBJ2-7
CASSLRDSPQHF,TRBV5-5,TRBJ1-5
CASSLAGRDSWGYTF,TRBV13,TRBJ1-2
CASSSQGRLQETQYF,TRBV5-6,TRBJ2-5
CASSLSGDGQPQHF,TRBV5-1,TRBJ1-5
CASSLGGAFNYGYTF,TRBV13,TRBJ1-2
CAISERRGAYNEQFF,TRBV10-3,TRBJ2-1
CASSLASGCQETQYF,TRBV7-9,TRBJ2-5